This T cell receptor (beta chain) was found in a study of T cell responses to AZD1222 COVID-19 vaccine. General study points: Across the whole spike, CD4 TCRs peaked at regions 160-218 and 743-854. Two AZD1222 administrations were followed by greater Spike-specific TCR breadth and depth. Reports say nearly half of spike-specific TCRs go after unmutated variant regions. At baseline, just 5 or 6 AZD1222 recipients tested seropositive.

CDR3 length equals 17 residues. V lost 4 bases to trimming and J lost 1 base; unmatched junction nucleotides: 9. Looked up from germline, CDR1 is SEHNR and CDR2 is FQNEAQ (reference sequence). Generated by immunoSEQ multiplex PCR, the TCRdb table keeps only in-frame clones and is missing some. The sample lists around 130,000 clones, 70% to 90% seen once, with around 2.9% in the top ten. As regards this clone: Its antigen is not known.

The specimen was peripheral blood, collected 28 days after the second AZD1222 dose. The clonotype originates from an adult who received the AZD1222 COVID-19 vaccine. This rearrangement joins TRBV7-9 to TRBJ1-5, with 8 bases lining up with TRBD1. CDR3 DNA: TGTGCCAGCAGCTCCAACCGACAGGGGATAAGCAATCAGCCCCAGCATTTT. Translating gives CASSSNRQGISNQPQHF. Variable domain in full (rest from reference TRBV7-9 and TRBJ1-5): DTGVSQNPRHKITKRGQNVTFRCDPISEHNRLYWYRQTLGQGPEFLTYFQNEAQLEKSRLLSDRFSAERPKGSFSTLEIQRTEQGDSAMYLCASSSNRQGISNQPQHFGDGTRLSIL.